This T cell receptor (beta chain) was sequenced in a study of naive and memory T cell subsets. Alpha and beta libraries were amplified separately from the second PCR onward. Both TRBC1 and TRBC2 were covered by a beta constant-region primer of two equimolar oligonucleotides. Nested alpha and beta constant-region primers with the SP2 primer drove four PCR rounds on ligated cDNA. TCRdb itself ran the UMI-ligation and nested PCR reads through MiXCR, one entry per CDR3 protein. The sample yields more than 95,000 distinct CDR3 sequences, approximately 15% seen once. Study results and caveats: Especially in CD8 cells, naive repertoires contained a few larger clonotypes, possibly CD45RA-re-expressing memory cells. Clonotypes are single alpha or beta chains, not paired receptors. In CD4 and CD8 cells, diversity dropped from naive through EMRA.

In this sample, this clonotype turned up many times. Its target is not known. Deletions cut 2 bases from V and 7 bases from J, with 17 bases between. This CDR3 contains 16 residues. The germline CDR1 and CDR2 sequences are LGHNA and YSLEER. Source material: naive CD8+ T cells from blood. This chain uses TRBV4-3 with TRBJ1-4; D unclear. This sequence originates from a human donor in good health. In DNA form, the CDR3 reads TGCGCCAGCAGCCAATCCAACTACGCTGATCGTGAAAAACTGTTTTTT. Translation: CASSQSNYADREKLFF.